This entry lists 8 T cell receptor beta chains sequenced from one sample in a study of blood T cell repertoires in COVID-19. Clones were read by immunoSEQ multiplex PCR, and TCRdb kept only the in-frame ones, dropping some. The sample shows under 200,000 clones, approximately 90% of them seen only once. The material sequenced was peripheral blood. These receptors originate from a man aged 45-65 years with acute or convalescent COVID-19.

V is TRBV15 and J is TRBJ2-1; 8 bases are a match to TRBD1. The germline V gene has CDR1 LNHNV and CDR2 YYDKDF (reference sequence). The CDR3 is 13 residues long. V shed 4 bases and J 9 bases; nucleotides not matched to a gene: 5. This CDR3 is CATSKQGGIEQFF. CDR3 nucleotides: TGTGCCACCAGCAAACAGGGGGGTATTGAGCAGTTCTTC. Full variable domain (rest looked up from reference TRBV15 and TRBJ2-1): DAMVIQNPRYQVTQFGKPVTLSCSQTLNHNVMYWYQQKSSQAPKLLFHYYDKDFNNEADTPDNFQSRRPNTSFCFLDIRSPGLGDTAMYLCATSKQGGIEQFFGPGTRLTVL.

The chain combines TRBV20-1 with TRBJ1-1; 9 bases are a match to TRBD1. With V trimmed by 8 bases and J by 11 bases, 9 bases remained unmatched. CDR1 and CDR2 (germline): DFQATT, SNEGSKA (reference sequence). CDR3 length equals 11 residues. The CDR3 sequence is CSSTGGLWAFF. CDR3 sequence (DNA): TGCAGTTCCACAGGGGGCTTGTGGGCTTTCTTT.

The rearrangement uses TRBV6-5 and TRBJ2-5, with 10 bases identical to TRBD2. Germline CDR1 and CDR2: MNHEY and SVGAGI. There are 16 residues in the CDR3. Germline trimming cut 2 bases from V and 5 bases from J; bases unmatched to any gene: 8. Written as DNA, the CDR3 is TGTGCCAGCAGTTACGGGGCTGGAGCGGGAGGGGAGACCCAGTACTTC. Amino acid sequence: CASSYGAGAGGETQYF.

The rearrangement joins TRBV7-2 to TRBJ2-3, with D perhaps matching TRBD1 (6 bases). The V end was cut by 6 bases, the J end by 6 bases, with 13 bases between. The CDR3 has 13 amino acids. The V gene's germline CDR1 is SGHTA and CDR2 FQGNSA. CDR3 sequence (DNA): TGTGCCAGCAGAATCACAGGGACGGATACGCAGTATTTT. This sequence encodes CASRITGTDTQYF.

This chain connects TRBV9 to TRBJ2-2; 12 bases match TRBD2. CDR3 size: 18 residues. The germline gives CDR1 SGDLS, CDR2 YYNGEE. V was pared by 3 bases and J by 7 bases, with 13 bases of the junction left unmatched. The CDR3 DNA sequence: TGTGCCAGCAGCGCCCTACCGCTAGCGGGGGGGCCAGGCGGGGAGCTGTTTTTT. This translates into CASSALPLAGGPGGELFF.

The chain employs TRBV5-4 and TRBJ2-1, with 9 bases that match TRBD2. This CDR3 spans 16 amino acids. Germline CDR1 SGHNT, CDR2 YYREEE (reference sequence). The trim removed 4 bases at V and 2 bases at J, leaving 7 bases unmatched. The CDR3 DNA reads TGTGCCAGCAGCCCACTGCGGGAGGGGCCCTACAATGAGCAGTTCTTC. Translation gives CASSPLREGPYNEQFF.

V is TRBV28 and J is TRBJ2-2, with a tentative D call TRBD2 (6 bases). The CDR3 is 15 residues long. The V gene's germline CDR1 is MDHEN and CDR2 SYDVKM. The V end was cut by 4 bases, the J end by 6 bases, with 15 bases between. Here the CDR3 DNA reads TGTGCCAGCAGTTCGGTTGGGGGGAATGCCGGGGAGCTGTTTTTT. Protein: CASSSVGGNAGELFF.

V and J are TRBV28 and TRBJ1-2, with 8 bases that match TRBD1. The CDR3 runs 15 residues. Germline CDR1 reads MDHEN; CDR2 reads SYDVKM. The V gene end was trimmed by 2 bases and the J gene end by 7 bases; junction bases not matched to a gene: 9. The CDR3 sequence: CASSLPQGARGGYTF. The CDR3 nucleotides read TGTGCCAGCAGTTTACCCCAGGGGGCTAGGGGTGGCTACACCTTC.